This T cell receptor beta chain was sequenced in a study of blood T cells in healthy people across ages. The second PCR ran roughly 6 to 11 cycles with a sample-barcoded 5' primer and J-beta primers. TCRdb analysed the 5' RACE reads with MiXCR anew, one entry per CDR3 protein. Among 850,000 to 1,300,000 distinct CDR3 sequences listed, under 45% were seen once. Germline V lookup: CDR1 SNHLY, CDR2 FYNNEI. This CDR3 region has 13 residues. The V end lost 3 bases, the J end lost 10 bases, and 13 bases lay between the germline ends. The sequence was collected from a woman in her sixties in good health. The V and J genes are TRBV2 and TRBJ2-1; D is unclear. Specimen: blood. The CDR3 spells CASSEPGTYEQFF. The CDR3 nucleotides read TGTGCCAGCAGTGAGCCGGGTACCTACGAGCAGTTCTTC.